This T cell receptor beta chain was recorded in a study of Graves' ophthalmopathy and Graves' hyperthyroidism. RNA transcripts were the source from which TCR beta CDR3 regions were amplified. HTBI primers were employed in first-round RT-PCR, then a second-round multiplex PCR followed. TCRdb re-called the multiplex PCR reads with MiXCR, one entry per CDR3 protein. The sample records about 1.1 million distinct CDR3 sequences, around a third being singletons. Study-wide results and limits: This model predicted ophthalmopathy progression (sensitivity roughly 70%, specificity roughly 72%).

The V and J ends lost 7 bases and 5 bases, in that order; junction bases with no gene match: 7. The CDR3 is 14 residues long. The germline CDR1 and CDR2 sequences are SQVTM and ANQGSEA. In regard to this clonotype: What it binds is unknown.

The diagnosis combined clinical symptoms, thyroxine, TRAb, thyroid ultrasound and orbital computed tomography scans. The clonotype was recovered from an adult man with Graves' hyperthyroidism. The rearrangement uses TRBV29-1 and TRBJ2-5; 13 bases align to TRBD2. What was sequenced was peripheral blood or thyroid tissue (not recorded which). CDR3 region: CSEGLAGVTETQYF. CDR3 nucleotide sequence: TGCAGCGAAGGACTAGCGGGGGTAACGGAGACCCAGTACTTC. Supplemented by reference TRBV29-1 and TRBJ2-5, the full variable domain reads SAVISQKPSRDICQRGTSLTIQCQVDSQVTMMFWYRQQPGQSLTLIATANQGSEATYESGFVIDKFPISRPNLTFSTLTVSNMSPEDSSIYLCSEGLAGVTETQYFGPGTRLLVL.